This TCR beta chain was profiled in a study of blood T cell repertoires in COVID-19. This table comes from immunoSEQ multiplex PCR, and its TCRdb copy is limited to in-frame clones, with some not included. This sample has hundreds of thousands of clones, with 86% found just once. Germline V gives CDR1 SGHKS, CDR2 YYEKEE (reference sequence). This CDR3 has 15 residues. Trimming cost V 5 bases and J 0 bases, with 11 bases left between them. The specimen sequenced was peripheral blood. The chain employs TRBV5-5 and TRBJ1-4; D not certain. This TCR was sampled from a woman aged 55-70 years with COVID-19, enrolled during active disease. The DNA of the CDR3 is TGTGCCAGCAGATCGCTAACTGCAACTAATGAAAAACTGTTTTTT. Encoded protein: CASRSLTATNEKLFF.